This TCR beta chain was sequenced in a study of beta chain features in type 1 diabetes. Study outcomes and limitations: Whether HLA type influences TCRB rearrangement remained unresolved here. Moderate yet significant TCRB CDR3 shortening was seen in Type 1 diabetes patients in all four CD4+ subsets. Among patients, naive, central memory and Treg TCRB repertoires appeared more similar than among healthy donors.

Germline V gene data show CDR1 as SQVTM and CDR2 as ANQGSEA. The V end was cut by 6 bases, the J end by 5 bases, with 5 bases between. This CDR3 spans 10 amino acids. Sequenced material consisted of expressed TCRB transcripts (all of the isolated RNA was reverse transcribed). Sequenced by immunoSEQ multiplex PCR; TCRdb stores in-frame clones only, minus some. The sample consists of 200,000 to 300,000 clones, roughly 22% of them appearing once. This clone was seen a few times. No antigen is known for it. The sequencing input was naive CD4+ T cells from blood. The chain recombines TRBV29-1 with TRBJ2-4; D perhaps matches TRBD1 (5 bases). This clonotype originated in a woman aged 40 to 50 with type 1 diabetes. The CDR3 DNA reads as TGCAGCGTGACAGAAAACATTCAGTACTTC. Protein sequence: CSVTENIQYF. Using reference TRBV29-1 and TRBJ2-4 for the parts outside the CDR3, the full variable domain is SAVISQKPSRDICQRGTSLTIQCQVDSQVTMMFWYRQQPGQSLTLIATANQGSEATYESGFVIDKFPISRPNLTFSTLTVSNMSPEDSSIYLCSVTENIQYFGAGTRLSVL.